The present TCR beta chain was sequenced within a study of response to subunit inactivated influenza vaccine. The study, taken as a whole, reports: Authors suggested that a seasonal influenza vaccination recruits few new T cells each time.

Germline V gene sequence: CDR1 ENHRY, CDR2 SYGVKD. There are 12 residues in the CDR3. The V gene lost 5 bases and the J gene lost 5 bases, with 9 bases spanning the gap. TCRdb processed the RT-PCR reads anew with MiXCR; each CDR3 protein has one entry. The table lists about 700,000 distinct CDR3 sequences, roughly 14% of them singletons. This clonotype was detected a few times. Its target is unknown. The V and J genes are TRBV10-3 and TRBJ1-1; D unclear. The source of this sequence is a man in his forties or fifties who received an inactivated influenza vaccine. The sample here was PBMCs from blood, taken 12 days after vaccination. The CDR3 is CAISRSGTEAFF. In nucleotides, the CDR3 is TGTGCCATCAGTAGGAGTGGGACTGAAGCTTTCTTT.